The rows below give T cell receptor beta chains drawn from one sample of a study of T cell changes during pregnancy in multiple sclerosis. TCRdb keeps only in-frame clones here, not all; method: immunoSEQ multiplex PCR. The repertoire includes around 130,000 clones, about 95% of them detected once, and around 0.46% sits in the top ten. The specimen comprised peripheral blood, sampled after pregnancy. These TCRs come from a female donor with multiple sclerosis, enrolled in a pregnancy study. Both conserved end residues are trimmed from each CDR3. Clone size is stated in some rows and not others, as once, few, many or a class when expanded.

clone size	J gene	V gene	CDR3 protein
-	TRBJ2-7	TRBV12-1	ASSSSGDSNYEQY
-	TRBJ2-7	TRBV7-2	ASSAYTGRGEY
-	TRBJ2-7	TRBV9	ASSVDGRDSDEQY
-	TRBJ2-3	TRBV28	ASSQTSAGTDTQY
-	TRBJ2-7	TRBV29-1	SGAGVDYEQY
-	TRBJ1-4	TRBV6-5	ASSYSAGGEEKLF
-	TRBJ2-5	TRBV10-1	ASSESLREGETQY
few	TRBJ1-5	TRBV19	ASSMVRVDQPQH
-	TRBJ1-2	TRBV6-1	ASSESGGTGYT
-	TRBJ2-3	TRBV29-1	SVKPGHLIGTQY
-	TRBJ2-3	TRBV10-1	ASSAPDRERSTDTQY
once	TRBJ2-2	TRBV16	ASSQSRRDYFTGELF